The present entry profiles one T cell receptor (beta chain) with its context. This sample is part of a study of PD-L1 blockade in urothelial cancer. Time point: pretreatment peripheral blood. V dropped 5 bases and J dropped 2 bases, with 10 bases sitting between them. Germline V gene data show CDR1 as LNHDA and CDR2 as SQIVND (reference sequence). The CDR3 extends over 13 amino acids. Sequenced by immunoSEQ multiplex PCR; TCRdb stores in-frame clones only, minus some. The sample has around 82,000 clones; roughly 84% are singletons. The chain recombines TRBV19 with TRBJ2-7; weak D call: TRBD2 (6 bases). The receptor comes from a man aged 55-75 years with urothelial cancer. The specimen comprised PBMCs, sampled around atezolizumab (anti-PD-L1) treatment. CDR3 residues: CASSPGVAYEQYF. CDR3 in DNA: TGTGCCAGTAGTCCGGGAGTAGCCTACGAGCAGTACTTC.